Shown below are 13 T cell receptor beta chains from a single sample sequenced in a study of blood T cell repertoires in COVID-19. Measured with immunoSEQ multiplex PCR; TCRdb has only the in-frame clones, and not every one. The table lists tens of thousands of clones, roughly 80% of them singletons. Sequencing was done on a sample of peripheral blood. All receptors derive from a woman in her sixties with acute or convalescent COVID-19.

V is TRBV30 and J is TRBJ1-2; TRBD1 matches 8 bases. The ends lost 3 bases at V and 4 bases at J; junction bases unmatched: 10. The V gene's germline CDR1 is GTSNPN and CDR2 SVGIG (reference sequence). There are 15 residues in the CDR3. The CDR3 DNA is TGTGCCTGGAGCCCTCGGGACAGGCCCCGCTATGGCTACACCTTC. Its protein product is CAWSPRDRPRYGYTF.

The V gene is TRBV5-1, the J gene TRBJ2-5; D is uncertain. V gave up 1 base and J gave up 3 bases, with 7 bases separating them. CDR1 SGHRS and CDR2 YFSETQ come from the germline V gene. The CDR3 runs to 13 residues. The DNA of the CDR3 is TGCGCCAGCAGCTTGATGGCAAAAGAGACCCAGTACTTC. Translated, it gives CASSLMAKETQYF.

The J gene is TRBJ1-5, the V gene TRBV19; D not resolved. From germline, CDR1 is LNHDA and CDR2 SQIVND (reference sequence). This CDR3 spans 14 amino acids. The ends were cut back, 2 bases at V and 8 bases at J, with 13 bases in the middle. This CDR3 reads CASSISEGRKPQHF. In DNA, the CDR3 is TGTGCCAGTAGTATAAGCGAGGGAAGGAAGCCCCAGCATTTT.

V usage is TRBV6-1 and J usage is TRBJ2-3, with D possibly TRBD2 on 5 matching bases. The germline V gene has CDR1 MNHNS and CDR2 SASEGT. Deletions cut 2 bases from V and 5 bases from J, with 20 bases between. The CDR3 loop spans 17 amino acids. The CDR3 region has the DNA TGTGCCAGCAGTGAACAATACCGAGGGTGGGAAGAAGATACGCAGTATTTT. Translation gives CASSEQYRGWEEDTQYF.

The genes are TRBV24-1 and TRBJ2-3; maybe TRBD1 (6 bases). Trimming removed 9 bases at V and 0 bases at J, with 15 bases between. The CDR3 has 15 amino acids. Germline V gene data show CDR1 as KGHDR and CDR2 as SFDVKD. CDR3 residues: CATSPDSASTDTQYF. CDR3 in DNA: TGTGCCACCTCGCCGGACAGCGCTAGCACAGATACGCAGTATTTT.

This clone was found a few times. The V call is TRBV27, the J call TRBJ2-7, with 10 bases lining up with TRBD1. The CDR3 contains 16 residues. CDR1 is MNHEY and CDR2 is SMNVEV in the germline V gene (reference sequence). The J segment lost 6 bases and the V segment lost 2 bases, leaving 10 bases of the junction unmatched. The CDR3 nucleotides read TGTGCCAGCAGTTTAATCCCCGGACAGGGGGTTGGCGAGCAGTACTTC. Amino acid sequence: CASSLIPGQGVGEQYF.

This clone was seen a handful of times. The genes are TRBV18 and TRBJ1-1, with D uncertain. The CDR3 is made up of 15 amino acids. Germline V gene data show CDR1 as KGHSH and CDR2 as LQKENI. Trimming pared 2 bases from V and 0 bases from J, leaving 10 bases between. CDR3 sequence reads: CASSPGSSMNTEAFF. The CDR3 bases are TGTGCCAGCTCACCAGGAAGTAGCATGAACACTGAAGCTTTCTTT. The variable domain in full, with the rest retrieved from reference TRBV18 and TRBJ1-1, is NAGVMQNPRHLVRRRGQEARLRCSPMKGHSHVYWYRQLPEEGLKFMVYLQKENIIDESGMPKERFSAEFPKEGPSILRIQQVVRGDSAAYFCASSPGSSMNTEAFFGQGTRLTVV.

The rearrangement links TRBV6-1 to TRBJ1-1; D unresolved. This CDR3 region has 14 residues. Trimming shortened V by 0 bases and J by 0 bases, and 5 bases separated the two germline ends. Germline CDR1 and CDR2: MNHNS and SASEGT. This CDR3 reads CASSEARMNTEAFF. The CDR3 bases are TGTGCCAGCAGTGAAGCGCGGATGAACACTGAAGCTTTCTTT.

The J gene is TRBJ1-2, the V gene TRBV29-1; no clear D. The V and J ends lost 6 bases and 6 bases respectively, with 14 bases between them. Per germline, CDR1 SQVTM and CDR2 ANQGSEA. The CDR3 is 12 residues long. This chain's CDR3 is CSVGFREDGYTF. The CDR3 coding sequence is TGCAGCGTCGGTTTCCGGGAGGATGGCTACACCTTC.

Here the CDR3 reads CASQLGNTGELFF. The CDR3 DNA reads TGTGCCAGCCAACTAGGGAACACCGGGGAGCTGTTTTTT. The chain carries TRBV9 and TRBJ2-2; the D gene is possibly TRBD2 (5 bases). Germline V gene lookup returns CDR1 SGDLS and CDR2 YYNGEE. Between the trimmed V and J ends, which lost 7 bases and 1 base, there was a span of 8 bases. The CDR3 has 13 amino acids.

The chain employs TRBV10-3 and TRBJ1-2; the match to TRBD1 covers 7 bases. Per the germline V gene, CDR1 is ENHRY and CDR2 is SYGVKD. V dropped 6 bases and J dropped 2; count of bases not matched to a gene: 6. This CDR3 is built from 14 residues. The CDR3: CAISRDSINYGYTF. The CDR3 bases are TGTGCCATCAGCCGGGACAGCATCAACTATGGCTACACCTTC.

The J gene is TRBJ2-7, the V gene TRBV7-6, with a weak D call TRBD2 (6 bases). The CDR3 loop spans 16 amino acids. Germline CDR1 reads SGHVS; CDR2 reads FNYEAQ. V lost 0 bases and J 6 bases, leaving 18 bases between the germline ends. CDR3 nucleotide sequence: TGTGCCAGCAGCTTAGCGCCCGGGGGTAAACGGGGCGAGCAGTACTTC. It codes for CASSLAPGGKRGEQYF.

The gene calls are TRBV10-3 and TRBJ2-1, with 14 bases fitting TRBD2. The CDR3 spans 16 residues. Germline V gene lookup returns CDR1 ENHRY and CDR2 SYGVKD. Trimming took 5 bases from V and 9 from J; bases not matched to a gene: 9. The CDR3 protein is CAISSVPGLAGVEQFF. CDR3 nucleotide sequence: TGTGCCATCAGTTCGGTCCCGGGACTAGCGGGAGTTGAGCAGTTCTTC.